A selection of T cell receptor beta chains follows, all from one sample in a study of cytomegalovirus exposure and HLA in healthy donors. TCRdb's copy holds only in-frame clones and misses some; the assay was immunoSEQ multiplex PCR. The table has roughly 98,000 clones, roughly 74% seen once. The specimen was PBMCs. These receptors were obtained from a woman in her 70s in good health and CMV-seropositive. CDR3s include the opening cysteine and the closing phenylalanine or tryptophan. A D gene is named only where the DNA matches it firmly. For some rows the clone size is stated as once, few or many, or as a class when expanded; others skip it.

CDR3aa | CDR3nt | d_gene | j_gene | abundance | v_gene | len
CASSVGVSTDTQYF | TGTGCCAGCAGTGTCGGGGTTTCCACAGATACGCAGTATTTT | . | TRBJ2-3 | . | TRBV25-1 | 14
CASSEALGFTLHF | TGCGCCAGCAGTGAGGCGCTGGGCTTCACCCTCCACTTT | . | TRBJ1-6 | . | TRBV10-2 | 13
CASKDQGAQYEQYF | TGTGCCAGCAAGGACCAGGGGGCTCAATACGAGCAGTACTTC | TRBD1 | TRBJ2-7 | once | TRBV28 | 14
CASSESLWTLYEQYF | TGCGCCAGCAGTGAGTCGCTTTGGACACTATACGAGCAGTACTTC | . | TRBJ2-7 | once | TRBV10-2 | 15
CASSSTAYEQYF | TGTGCCAGCAGTTCGACTGCTTACGAGCAGTACTTC | . | TRBJ2-7 | . | TRBV6-5 | 12
CASRVDRGPNRYGYTF | TGTGCCAGCAGGGTGGACAGGGGGCCAAACCGCTATGGCTACACCTTC | TRBD1 | TRBJ1-2 | . | TRBV28 | 16
CASSELGTSTDTQYF | TGTGCCAGCAGTGAACTAGGGACAAGCACAGATACGCAGTATTTT | . | TRBJ2-3 | . | TRBV25-1 | 15
CASSVWGLPQANYGYTF | TGTGCCAGCAGTGTTTGGGGCCTACCTCAAGCTAACTATGGCTACACCTTC | . | TRBJ1-2 | . | TRBV6-1 | 17
CASSQLQGSSYNEQFF | TGCGCCAGCAGCCAGCTACAGGGGAGCTCCTACAATGAGCAGTTCTTC | TRBD1 | TRBJ2-1 | . | TRBV4-1 | 16
CASTRTSGGNEQFF | TGCGCCAGCACTCGGACTAGCGGGGGTAATGAGCAGTTCTTC | TRBD2 | TRBJ2-1 | . | TRBV5-1 | 14